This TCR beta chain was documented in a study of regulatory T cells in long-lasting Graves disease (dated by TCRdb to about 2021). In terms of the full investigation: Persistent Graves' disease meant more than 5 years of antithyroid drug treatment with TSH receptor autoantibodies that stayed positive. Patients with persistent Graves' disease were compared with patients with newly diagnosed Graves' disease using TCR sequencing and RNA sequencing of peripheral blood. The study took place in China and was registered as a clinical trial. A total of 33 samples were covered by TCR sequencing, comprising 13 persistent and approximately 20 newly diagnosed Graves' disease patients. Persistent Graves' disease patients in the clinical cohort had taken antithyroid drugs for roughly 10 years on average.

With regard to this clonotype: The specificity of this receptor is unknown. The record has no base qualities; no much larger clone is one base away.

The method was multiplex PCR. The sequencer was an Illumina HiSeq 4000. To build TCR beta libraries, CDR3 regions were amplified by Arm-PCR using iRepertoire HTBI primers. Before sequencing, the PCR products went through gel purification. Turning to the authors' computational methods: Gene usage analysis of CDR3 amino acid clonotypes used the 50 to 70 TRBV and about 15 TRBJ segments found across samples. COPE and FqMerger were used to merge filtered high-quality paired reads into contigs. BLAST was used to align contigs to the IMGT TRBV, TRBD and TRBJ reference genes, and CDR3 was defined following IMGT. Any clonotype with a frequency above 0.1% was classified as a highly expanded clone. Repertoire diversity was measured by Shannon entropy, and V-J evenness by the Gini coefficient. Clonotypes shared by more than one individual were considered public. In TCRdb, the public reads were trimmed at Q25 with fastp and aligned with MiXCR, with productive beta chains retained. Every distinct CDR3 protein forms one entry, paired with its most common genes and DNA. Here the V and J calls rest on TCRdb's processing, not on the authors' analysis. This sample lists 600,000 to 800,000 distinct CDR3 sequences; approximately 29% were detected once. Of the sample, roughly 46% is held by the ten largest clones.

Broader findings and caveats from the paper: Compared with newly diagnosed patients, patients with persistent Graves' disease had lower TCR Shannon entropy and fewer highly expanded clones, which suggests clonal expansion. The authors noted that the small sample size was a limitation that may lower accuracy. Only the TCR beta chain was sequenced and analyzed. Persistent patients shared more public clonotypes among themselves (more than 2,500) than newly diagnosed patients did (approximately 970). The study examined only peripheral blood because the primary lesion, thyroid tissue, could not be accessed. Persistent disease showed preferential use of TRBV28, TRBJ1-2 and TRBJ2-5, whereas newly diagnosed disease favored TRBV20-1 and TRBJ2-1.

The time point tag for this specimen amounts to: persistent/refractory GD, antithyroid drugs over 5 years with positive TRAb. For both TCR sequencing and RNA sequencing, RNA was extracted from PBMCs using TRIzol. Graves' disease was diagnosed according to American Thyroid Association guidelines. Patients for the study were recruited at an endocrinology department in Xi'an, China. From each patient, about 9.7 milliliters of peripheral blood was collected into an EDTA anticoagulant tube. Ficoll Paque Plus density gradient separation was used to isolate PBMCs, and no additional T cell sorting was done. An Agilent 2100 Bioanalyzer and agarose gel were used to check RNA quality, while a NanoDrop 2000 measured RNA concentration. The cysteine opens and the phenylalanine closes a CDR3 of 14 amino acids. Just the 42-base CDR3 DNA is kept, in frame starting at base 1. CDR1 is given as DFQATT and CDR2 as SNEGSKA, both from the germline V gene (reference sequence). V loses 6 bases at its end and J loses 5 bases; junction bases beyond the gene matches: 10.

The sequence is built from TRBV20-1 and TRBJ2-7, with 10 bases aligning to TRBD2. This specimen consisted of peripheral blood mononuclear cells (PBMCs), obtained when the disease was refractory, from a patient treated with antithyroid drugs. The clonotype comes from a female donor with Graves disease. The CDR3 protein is CSAKTGTSVDEQYF. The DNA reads TGCAGTGCCAAGACCGGGACTAGCGTTGACGAGCAGTACTTC.